The 3 T cell receptor beta chains given below trace back to one sample, sequenced in a study of T cells expressing NK-cell markers. TCRdb reprocessed the 5' RACE reads and stores each CDR3 protein as one record, lacking DNA. Here the sample table reports 350,000 to 400,000 distinct CDR3 sequences. Sequences were obtained from blood T cells: a sorted CD56 or NKG2C T cell subset, CD4+ or CD8+ T cells, or bulk PBMC T cells (not recorded which). Every receptor here comes from a woman aged 45-65 years in good health.

This chain joins TRBV12-3 or TRBV12-4 and TRBJ2-1; TCRdb's D call of TRBD1 is untestable without DNA. The CDR3 covers 13 residues. The CDR3 region is CASSQGWGVGQFF.

The genes are TRBV30 and TRBJ1-5; lacking DNA, the TRBD1 call made by TCRdb goes unchecked. The CDR3 length is 13 residues. Per germline, CDR1 GTSNPN and CDR2 SVGIG (reference sequence). CDR3 region: CAWSGGFDQPQHF.

This sequence joins TRBV20-1 and TRBJ2-7; TCRdb's D gene call, TRBD2, goes unchecked for lack of DNA. This CDR3 comprises 11 residues. Germline CDR1 and CDR2: DFQATT and SNEGSKA (reference sequence). CDR3 sequence: CQTGTRVEQYF.